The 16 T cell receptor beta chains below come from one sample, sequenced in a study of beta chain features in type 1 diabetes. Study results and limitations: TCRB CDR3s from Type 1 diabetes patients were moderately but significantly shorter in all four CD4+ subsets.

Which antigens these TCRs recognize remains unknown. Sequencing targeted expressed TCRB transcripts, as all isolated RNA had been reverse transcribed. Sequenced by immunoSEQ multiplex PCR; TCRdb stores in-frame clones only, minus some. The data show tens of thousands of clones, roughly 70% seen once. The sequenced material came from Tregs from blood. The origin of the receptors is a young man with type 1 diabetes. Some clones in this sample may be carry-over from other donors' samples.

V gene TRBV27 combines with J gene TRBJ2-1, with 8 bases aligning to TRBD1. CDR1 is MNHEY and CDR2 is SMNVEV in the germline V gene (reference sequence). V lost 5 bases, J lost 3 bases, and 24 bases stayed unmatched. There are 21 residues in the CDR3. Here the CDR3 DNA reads TGTGCCAGCAGTCTCCGCCGACAGGGGTTATTGGTGGCAAGAGACTACAATGAGCAGTTCTTC. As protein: CASSLRRQGLLVARDYNEQFF.

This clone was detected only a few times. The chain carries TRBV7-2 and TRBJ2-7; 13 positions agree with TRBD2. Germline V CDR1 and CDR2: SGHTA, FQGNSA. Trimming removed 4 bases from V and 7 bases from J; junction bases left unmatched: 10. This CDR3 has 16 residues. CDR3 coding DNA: TGTGCCAGCAGCTCCTCCGGGACTAGCGGGGTGGGGGAGCAGTACTTC. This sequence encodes CASSSSGTSGVGEQYF.

The DNA for the CDR3 is TGCGCCAGCAGCTTGTATCGGGGTGGCCATTCCGGGGAGCTGTTTTTT. Amino acids: CASSLYRGGHSGELFF. The chain has TRBV5-1 and TRBJ2-2, with TRBD2 as a possible D gene (5 bases). V gave up 1 base and J gave up 6 bases, with 16 bases separating them. The germline V gene has CDR1 SGHRS and CDR2 YFSETQ. The CDR3 extends over 16 amino acids.

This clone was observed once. For the CDR3, the DNA is TGTGCCAGCAGTCCTTCGACAGGGGGCTTGGACATTCAGTACTTC. It encodes CASSPSTGGLDIQYF. This chain connects TRBV2 to TRBJ2-4; 10 positions agree with TRBD1. This CDR3 region has 15 residues. Germline values: CDR1 SNHLY, CDR2 FYNNEI. With 5 bases clipped from V and 8 bases from J, the junction kept 9 bases outside the gene matches.

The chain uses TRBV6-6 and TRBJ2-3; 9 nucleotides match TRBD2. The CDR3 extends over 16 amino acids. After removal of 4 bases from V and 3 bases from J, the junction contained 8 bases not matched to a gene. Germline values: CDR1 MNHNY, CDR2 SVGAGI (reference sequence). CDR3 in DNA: TGTGCCAGCAGTTCCGCTACTAGCGGGTATACAGATACGCAGTATTTT. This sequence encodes CASSSATSGYTDTQYF.

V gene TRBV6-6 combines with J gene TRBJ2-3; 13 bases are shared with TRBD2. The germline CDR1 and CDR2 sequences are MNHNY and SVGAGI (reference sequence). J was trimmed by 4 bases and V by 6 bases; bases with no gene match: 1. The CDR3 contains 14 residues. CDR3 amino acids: CASRTSGGPDTQYF. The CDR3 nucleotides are TGTGCCAGCAGGACTAGCGGGGGGCCAGATACGCAGTATTTT.

For the CDR3, the DNA is TGTGCCAGCAGCTTAGGGGCAGGGGGTGCGCTTTACAATGAGCAGTTCTTC. Translating it yields CASSLGAGGALYNEQFF. J is TRBJ2-1 and V is TRBV11-2; 7 bases are a match to TRBD1. The CDR3 covers 17 residues. J was trimmed by 4 bases and V by 1 base; bases with no gene match: 10. CDR1 and CDR2 (germline): SGHAT, FQNNGV.

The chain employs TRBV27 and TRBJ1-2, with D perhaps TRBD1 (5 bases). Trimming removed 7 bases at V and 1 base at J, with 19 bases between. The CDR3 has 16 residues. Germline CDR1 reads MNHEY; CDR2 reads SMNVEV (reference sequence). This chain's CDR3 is CASILQWGRDNYGYTF. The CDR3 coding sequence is TGTGCCAGCATCTTACAGTGGGGCAGGGATAACTATGGCTACACCTTC.

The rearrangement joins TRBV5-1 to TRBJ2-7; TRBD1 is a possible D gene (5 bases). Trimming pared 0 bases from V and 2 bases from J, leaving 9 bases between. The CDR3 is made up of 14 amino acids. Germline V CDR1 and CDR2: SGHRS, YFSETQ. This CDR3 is CASSLEAGTYEQYF. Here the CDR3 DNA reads TGCGCCAGCAGCTTGGAGGCAGGGACCTACGAGCAGTACTTC. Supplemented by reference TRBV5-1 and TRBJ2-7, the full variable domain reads KAGVTQTPRYLIKTRGQQVTLSCSPISGHRSVSWYQQTPGQGLQFLFEYFSETQRNKGNFPGRFSGRQFSNSRSEMNVSTLELGDSALYLCASSLEAGTYEQYFGPGTRLTVT.

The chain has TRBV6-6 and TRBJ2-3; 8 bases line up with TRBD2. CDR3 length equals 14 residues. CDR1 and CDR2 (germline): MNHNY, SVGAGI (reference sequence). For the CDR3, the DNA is TGTGCAACCGCGGGGGGTTCTAGCACAGATACGCAGTATTTT. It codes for CATAGGSSTDTQYF.

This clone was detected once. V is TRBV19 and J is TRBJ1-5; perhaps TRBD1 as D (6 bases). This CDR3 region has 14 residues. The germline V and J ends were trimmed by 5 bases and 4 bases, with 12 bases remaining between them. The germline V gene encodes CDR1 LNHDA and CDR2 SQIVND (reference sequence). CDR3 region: CASSDTGWNQPQHF. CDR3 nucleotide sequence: TGTGCCAGTAGTGATACAGGGTGGAATCAGCCCCAGCATTTT. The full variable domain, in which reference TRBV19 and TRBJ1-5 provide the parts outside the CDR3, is DGGITQSPKYLFRKEGQNVTLSCEQNLNHDAMYWYRQDPGQGLRLIYYSQIVNDFQKGDIAEGYSVSREKKESFPLTVTSAQKNPTAFYLCASSDTGWNQPQHFGDGTRLSIL.

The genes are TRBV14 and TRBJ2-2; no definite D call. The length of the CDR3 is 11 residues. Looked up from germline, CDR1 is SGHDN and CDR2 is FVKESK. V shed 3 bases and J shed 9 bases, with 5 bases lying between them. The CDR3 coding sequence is TGTGCCAGCAGCCATGACAGGGAGCTGTTTTTT. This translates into CASSHDRELFF.

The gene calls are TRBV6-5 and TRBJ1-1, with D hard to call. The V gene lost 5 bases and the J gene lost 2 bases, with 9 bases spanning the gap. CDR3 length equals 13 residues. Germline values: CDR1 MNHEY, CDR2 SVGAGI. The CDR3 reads CASSAEINTEAFF. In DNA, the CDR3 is TGTGCCAGCAGTGCCGAGATCAACACTGAAGCTTTCTTT.

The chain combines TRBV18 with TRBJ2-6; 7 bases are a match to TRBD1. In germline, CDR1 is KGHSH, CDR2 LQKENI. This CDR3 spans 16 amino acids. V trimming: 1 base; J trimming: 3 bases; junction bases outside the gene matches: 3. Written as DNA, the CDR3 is TGTGCCAGCTCACCACTGACAGGGCGTGGGGCCAACGTCCTGACTTTC. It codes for CASSPLTGRGANVLTF.

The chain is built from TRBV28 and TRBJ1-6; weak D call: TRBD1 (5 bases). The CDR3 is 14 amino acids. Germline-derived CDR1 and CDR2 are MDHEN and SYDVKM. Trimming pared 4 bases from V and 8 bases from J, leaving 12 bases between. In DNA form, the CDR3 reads TGTGCCAGCAGTTATCAGGGAGGCTATTCACCCCTCCACTTT. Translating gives CASSYQGGYSPLHF.

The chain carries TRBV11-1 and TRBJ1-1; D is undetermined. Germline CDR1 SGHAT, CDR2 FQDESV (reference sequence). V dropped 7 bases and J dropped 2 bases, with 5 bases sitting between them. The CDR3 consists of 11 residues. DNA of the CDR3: TGTGCCAGCAACTCAAACACTGAAGCTTTCTTT. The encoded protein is CASNSNTEAFF.